A selection of T cell receptor beta chains follows, all from one sample in a study of T-cell reconstitution after alpha-beta-depleted transplantation in children. TCRdb reanalysed the PCR reads using MiXCR and keeps one entry per CDR3 protein. The sample yields more than 400,000 distinct CDR3 sequences, 10% to 12% seen once. This specimen consisted of PBMCs, mostly from graft donor cells, obtained 180 days after TCRalphabeta/CD19-depleted stem cell transplant. The source of these receptors is a female patient aged 2-9 years who had a stem cell transplant for aplastic anemia, so the T cells may come from the graft donor. Both conserved end residues are part of each CDR3. A D gene is named only where the DNA matches it firmly. Only some rows state a clone size, as once, few, many or a class for expanded clones.

cdr3_nt	cdr3_aa	d_call	clone_size	v_call	cdr3_length	j_call
TGTGCCAGCAGCTCTATCCTAGCGGGATTCGAGCAGTACTTC	CASSSILAGFEQYF	TRBD2	.	TRBV7-9	14	TRBJ2-7
TGTGCCAGCACCCATAGCGGGATGGTAATGTACGAGCAGTACTTC	CASTHSGMVMYEQYF	TRBD2	.	TRBV12-3/TRBV12-4	15	TRBJ2-7
TGTGCCAGCAATAACGTAGCGGGAGTCGGCAATGAGCAGTTCTTC	CASNNVAGVGNEQFF	TRBD2	many	TRBV6-5	15	TRBJ2-1
TGTGCCAGCAGGGACTGGGACTTGTATGGCTACACCTTC	CASRDWDLYGYTF	.	.	TRBV12-3/TRBV12-4	13	TRBJ1-2
TGTGCCAGCAGCTTAAGCGGGGTAGACTCCTACAATGAGCAGTTCTTC	CASSLSGVDSYNEQFF	TRBD2	.	TRBV11-1	16	TRBJ2-1
TGCAGCGGTCACCTCCAACAGGGACCCACTGAAGCTTTCTTT	CSGHLQQGPTEAFF	.	few	TRBV29-1	14	TRBJ1-1
TGTGCCAGCAGTTACCACGGGACAGCGGGAAACACCATATATTTT	CASSYHGTAGNTIYF	TRBD1	.	TRBV6-5	15	TRBJ1-3
TGTGCCAGCAGCTTAGAGCAGCGGGAGGTGAGGGACAATGAGCAGTTCTTC	CASSLEQREVRDNEQFF	TRBD2	.	TRBV11-2	17	TRBJ2-1
TGCGCCAGCAGCTTATTCGGACTAGCGGGACGAGATGATACGCAGTATTTT	CASSLFGLAGRDDTQYF	TRBD2	.	TRBV5-1	17	TRBJ2-3
TGTGCCAGCAGCCGAATTACAGTCACAGATACGCAGTATTTT	CASSRITVTDTQYF	.	.	TRBV7-7	14	TRBJ2-3
TGTGCCATCGGGGACAGCTACGAGCAGTACTTC	CAIGDSYEQYF	TRBD1	.	TRBV10-3	11	TRBJ2-7
TGTGCCACCAGCAGAGAGCTACCCCACAGGGCTCAGCCCCAGCATTTT	CATSRELPHRAQPQHF	.	few	TRBV15	16	TRBJ1-5
TGTGCCAGTAGTATACAAGGTCTAAAGCAGTTCTTC	CASSIQGLKQFF	.	.	TRBV19	12	TRBJ2-1
TGTGCCAGCAGTCCGTGGACAGGGGACTTAAATCAGCCCCAGCATTTT	CASSPWTGDLNQPQHF	TRBD1	.	TRBV28	16	TRBJ1-5
TGTGCCAGCAGCCCGGGGGTGGGGAGCAATCAGCCCCAGCATTTT	CASSPGVGSNQPQHF	.	few	TRBV9	15	TRBJ1-5
TGCGCCAGCAGCCAAGATGGGCGGAGCGGGAGCTCCTACGAGCAGTACTTC	CASSQDGRSGSSYEQYF	TRBD2	.	TRBV4-1	17	TRBJ2-7
TGTGCCAGCAGCTTCACACCGGGACTAGCGGGTGAAGAGACCCAGTACTTC	CASSFTPGLAGEETQYF	TRBD2	.	TRBV9	17	TRBJ2-5
TGCAGTGCTAGCGTCTTAGGTTATGACTCTAGCGGGAGGGCCATGTCGTACAATGAGCAGTTCTTC	CSASVLGYDSSGRAMSYNEQFF	TRBD2	few	TRBV20-1	22	TRBJ2-1
TGTGCCAGCAGTCCGCGACAGAGAATCTATGGCTACACCTTC	CASSPRQRIYGYTF	.	.	TRBV28	14	TRBJ1-2
TGTGCCAGCAGCTGGGTGCCGGGGACGCAGTATTTT	CASSWVPGTQYF	.	.	TRBV28	12	TRBJ2-3
TGTGCCAGCTCAGCCAACAGGGGGGACCATCAGCCCCAGCATTTT	CASSANRGDHQPQHF	TRBD1	.	TRBV18	15	TRBJ1-5
TGCGCCAGCAGCTTGGAACAGGGGGCTTTCTATGGCTACACCTTC	CASSLEQGAFYGYTF	TRBD1	few	TRBV5-1	15	TRBJ1-2
TGTGCCAGCAGAGGCAGGGGTGGCAATCAGCCCCAGCATTTT	CASRGRGGNQPQHF	.	.	TRBV5-8	14	TRBJ1-5
TGCAGTGCACCGGGCTCAGGAGACGATGGCTACACCTTC	CSAPGSGDDGYTF	.	.	TRBV20-1	13	TRBJ1-2